Sequencing of this TCR beta chain was carried out in a study of identifying expanded T cells in peripheral blood. During the collection period, no donor immune events like infections were recorded. Notes on this clone: As yet, its antigen is unknown.

Study conclusions and caveats: Differentially abundant clones: about 1.2 between replicates, 16.4 at around 14 days, 19 to 20 at four. Variance in clone template counts between approximately two-week samples significantly increased with total template count across all healthy donors.

Generated by immunoSEQ multiplex PCR, the TCRdb table keeps only in-frame clones and is missing some. Of approximately 90,000 clones in the sample, approximately 83% were seen once. This CDR3 comprises 20 residues. V was cut by 0 bases and J by 0 bases, with 18 bases left in between. Germline V gives CDR1 LGHNT, CDR2 FRNRAP. The clonotype comes from a person between 18 and 75 years old in good health. V gene TRBV12-5 combines with J gene TRBJ2-6; weak D call: TRBD2 (6 bases). Source material: blood. CDR3 in DNA: TGTGCTAGTGGTTTGGTCCCCGGGGAGGACCGATACTCTGGGGCCAACGTCCTGACTTTC. Translation: CASGLVPGEDRYSGANVLTF.